Each of the 27 T cell receptor beta chains below was sequenced from the same sample in a study of T cells in women clearing cervical HPV infection. The data were produced by immunoSEQ multiplex PCR, yet TCRdb's version contains in-frame clones alone and is incomplete. The table for this sample gives 30,000 or so clones. What was sequenced was blood buffy coat. The receptors were gathered from a woman between 18 and 70 years old with a cervical HPV16 infection that either progressed to CIN3+ or cleared (not recorded which).

As for this clone: The read ends 3 residues before the CDR3 terminus; that terminus is restored from the germline J gene. The chain combines TRBV5-1 with TRBJ1-2, with a tentative D call TRBD1 (6 bases). This CDR3 comprises 15 residues. V was shortened by 4 bases and J by 0 bases, with 13 bases between the two germline ends. Germline CDR1 and CDR2: SGHRS and YFSETQ. The CDR3 sequence is CASSTQGPANYGYTF. CDR3 DNA, as far as it was read: TGCGCCAGCAGCACCCAGGGGCCCGCTAACTATGGC.

With respect to this clone: The missing CDR3 end, 3 residues past where the read stops, is filled in from the germline J gene. This sequence joins TRBV9 and TRBJ2-2, with 7 nucleotides matching TRBD1. CDR1 is SGDLS and CDR2 is YYNGEE in the germline V gene. This CDR3 is built from 14 residues. The junction had 4 bases not matched to a gene; V was cut back by 0 bases and J by 8 bases. CDR3 protein: CASSVALGQGELFF. The CDR3 DNA, read in part, is TGTGCCAGCAGCGTAGCTCTGGGACAGGGGGAG.

Concerning this clone itself: The read falls 3 residues short of the CDR3 end, and the missing part is taken from the germline J gene. The chain combines TRBV2 with TRBJ2-2, with D uncertain. V lost 4 bases and J lost 7, with 7 bases in between. This CDR3 comprises 12 residues. Germline CDR1 SNHLY, CDR2 FYNNEI. Here the CDR3 reads CASSGSGGELFF. The sequenced part of the CDR3 DNA is TGTGCCAGCAGTGGATCGGGCGGGGAG.

A note on this clone: The read ends 3 residues before the CDR3 terminus; that terminus is restored from the germline J gene. The chain joins TRBV6-1 to TRBJ2-7, with D tentatively TRBD1 (6 bases). V lost 1 base and J 3 bases, leaving 13 bases between the germline ends. Germline CDR1 MNHNS, CDR2 SASEGT. The length of the CDR3 is 15 residues. Incomplete CDR3 DNA: TGTGCCAGCAGTGAAGGCCCGGGACAAAACTACGAG. The encoded protein is CASSEGPGQNYE. The whole CDR3 sequence reads CASSEGPGQNYEQYF.

In regard to this clone: The missing CDR3 end, 3 residues past where the read stops, is filled in from the germline J gene. The rearrangement joins TRBV19 to TRBJ1-2, with D tentatively TRBD1 (6 bases). V was trimmed by 3 bases and J by 4 bases, leaving 9 bases between them. The germline CDR1 and CDR2 sequences are LNHDA and SQIVND (reference sequence). The CDR3 is made up of 13 amino acids. The sequenced part of the CDR3 DNA is TGTGCCAGTAGTATTCAGGGGCGCTATGGC. Its protein product is CASSIQGRYG. The complete CDR3 sequence is CASSIQGRYGYTF. Variable domain in full (rest from reference TRBV19 and TRBJ1-2): DGGITQSPKYLFRKEGQNVTLSCEQNLNHDAMYWYRQDPGQGLRLIYYSQIVNDFQKGDIAEGYSVSREKKESFPLTVTSAQKNPTAFYLCASSIQGRYGYTFGSGTRLTVV.

Details on this clone: The CDR3 goes on 3 residues after the read ends, and that part is filled in from the germline J gene. The chain employs TRBV2 and TRBJ1-2, with 7 nucleotides matching TRBD1. Looked up from germline, CDR1 is SNHLY and CDR2 is FYNNEI. Trimming cost V 6 bases and J 7 bases; bases outside gene matches: 5. The CDR3 extends over 12 amino acids. CDR3 loop: CASRQQGPGYTF. The part of the CDR3 DNA that was read is TGTGCCAGCAGACAACAGGGGCCTGGC.

With respect to this clone: The read falls 3 residues short of the CDR3 end, and the missing part is taken from the germline J gene. V gene TRBV20-1 combines with J gene TRBJ1-2, with a tentative D call TRBD1 (6 bases). CDR1 is DFQATT and CDR2 is SNEGSKA in the germline V gene (reference sequence). This CDR3 contains 14 residues. V lost 3 bases to trimming and J lost 2 bases, with 13 bases between them. CDR3 bases read: TGCAGTGCTAGTTCAGGGGCGCGAAACTATGGC. Its translation: CSASSGARNYG. The CDR3 in its entirety is CSASSGARNYGYTF.

Worth noting for this clone: The read halts 3 residues ahead of the CDR3 end, with the missing end drawn from the germline J gene. The chain employs TRBV2 and TRBJ1-5; D is possibly TRBD1 (5 bases). Germline lookup yields CDR1 SNHLY and CDR2 FYNNEI. Trimming left V 7 bases short and J 6 bases short, with 13 bases between. CDR3 length: 13 amino acids. The DNA read from the CDR3 is TGTGCCAGCACCACAGGAGGGAGTCAGCCC. It specifies CASTTGGSQP. The entire CDR3 reads CASTTGGSQPQHF.

Details on this clone: The junction does not match germline at one end; this may be a read error. The DNA ends 3 residues before the CDR3 does, and the rest of the CDR3 is filled in from the germline J gene. The V call is TRBV4-2, the J call TRBJ1-6; TRBD1 is a possible D gene (5 bases). This CDR3 spans 16 amino acids. Germline V gives CDR1 LGHNA, CDR2 YNFKEQ. CDR3 loop: CASSQVRGFSNSPLHF. CDR3 DNA (partial): TGCGCCAGCAGCCAAGTTCGGGGGTTTAGTAATTCACCC.

Notes on this clone: The read ends 3 residues before the CDR3 terminus; that terminus is restored from the germline J gene. The chain carries TRBV30 and TRBJ1-5; perhaps TRBD1 as D (6 bases). Trimming took off 3 bases at V and 7 bases at J, with 16 bases between the two ends. Germline V lookup: CDR1 GTSNPN, CDR2 SVGIG (reference sequence). The CDR3 consists of 14 residues. The CDR3 sequence: CAWRGAGGWQPQHF. CDR3 DNA (partial): TGTGCCTGGAGGGGGGCTGGAGGATGGCAGCCC.

Concerning this clone: From the germline J gene comes the end of the CDR3, since the read stops 3 residues before it. The V call is TRBV20-1, the J call TRBJ2-5, with 8 bases fitting TRBD2. V lost 6 bases, J lost 2 bases, and 8 bases stayed unmatched. Per the germline V gene, CDR1 is DFQATT and CDR2 is SNEGSKA (reference sequence). This CDR3 spans 14 amino acids. CDR3 residues: CSASDTSGQETQYF. CDR3 DNA, as far as it was read: TGCAGTGCCTCGGACACTAGCGGACAAGAGACC.

Of note for this clone: One end of the junction varies from germline; a read error may be responsible. Read sequence stops 3 residues before the CDR3 end, and the germline J gene provides the missing end. The rearrangement links TRBV7-7 to TRBJ1-3; unclear D gene. This CDR3 region has 15 residues. Germline-derived CDR1 and CDR2 are SSHAT and FNYEAQ (reference sequence). The sequenced CDR3 bases are TGTGCTAGCAGCCCAAATTTTTTAGCCCGAAACACC. Protein product: CASSPNFLARNT. The whole CDR3 protein reads CASSPNFLARNTIYF.

As for this clone: The CDR3 goes on 3 residues after the read ends, and that part is filled in from the germline J gene. The chain employs TRBV7-2 and TRBJ2-2, with 7 bases aligning to TRBD1. Germline CDR1 is SGHTA and CDR2 is FQGNSA. This CDR3 region has 12 residues. The CDR3 protein is CASSSPGGRLFF. Incomplete CDR3 DNA: TGTGCCAGCAGCTCACCAGGGGGTCGG.

To note about this clone: The CDR3 is cut off 3 residues early in the read; its end comes from the germline J gene. The chain is built from TRBV29-1 and TRBJ2-4, with a possible D match to TRBD2 (6 bases). The germline V and J ends were trimmed by 1 base and 0 bases, with 7 bases remaining between them. CDR3 length: 14 amino acids. CDR1 SQVTM and CDR2 ANQGSEA come from the germline V gene. The CDR3 protein is CSVEGGVAKNIQYF. CDR3 DNA (partial): TGCAGCGTTGAAGGCGGGGTAGCCAAAAACATT.

With regard to this clone: From the germline J gene comes the end of the CDR3, since the read stops 3 residues before it. The rearrangement links TRBV19 to TRBJ2-3, with D perhaps being TRBD1 or TRBD2 (5 bases each). The germline V gene encodes CDR1 LNHDA and CDR2 SQIVND (reference sequence). The CDR3 spans 12 residues. CDR3 residues: CASSPGSETQYF. The part of the CDR3 DNA that was read is TGTGCCAGTAGTCCAGGGAGTGAGACG. Combining the CDR3 with reference TRBV19 and TRBJ2-3 gives the whole variable domain DGGITQSPKYLFRKEGQNVTLSCEQNLNHDAMYWYRQDPGQGLRLIYYSQIVNDFQKGDIAEGYSVSREKKESFPLTVTSAQKNPTAFYLCASSPGSETQYFGPGTRLTVL.

As to this clone: The read finishes 3 residues shy of the CDR3 end, and the germline J gene is used to complete it. The chain is built from TRBV20-1 and TRBJ1-4; TRBD1 matches 12 bases. CDR3 length: 16 amino acids. V shed 3 bases and J 4 bases; nucleotides not matched to a gene: 6. Per germline, CDR1 DFQATT and CDR2 SNEGSKA (reference sequence). This CDR3 is CSASGTGGKDNEKLFF. The part of the CDR3 DNA that was read is TGCAGTGCTAGCGGGACAGGGGGCAAGGATAATGAAAAA.

As to this clone: The read terminates 3 residues before the CDR3 end, so the remaining end is supplied by the germline J gene. This chain uses TRBV5-1 with TRBJ2-7; 9 bases are a match to TRBD1. Germline V lookup: CDR1 SGHRS, CDR2 YFSETQ. With 0 bases clipped from V and 5 bases from J, the junction kept 9 bases outside the gene matches. This CDR3 is 16 amino acids long. CDR3 bases read: TGCGCCAGCAGCTTGGCCGGCCCGGGACAGGGACACGAG. This sequence encodes CASSLAGPGQGHE. The CDR3 reads in full as CASSLAGPGQGHEQYF.

Of note for this clone: The read stops 3 residues short of the end of the CDR3; the missing end is completed from the germline J gene. The chain employs TRBV20-1 and TRBJ2-7; 11 bases are shared with TRBD1. J was trimmed by 4 bases and V by 6 bases; bases with no gene match: 5. CDR1 DFQATT and CDR2 SNEGSKA come from the germline V gene (reference sequence). CDR3 size: 13 residues. The CDR3 protein is CSAAGTGGYEQYF. The part of the CDR3 DNA that was read is TGCAGTGCAGCCGGGACAGGGGGGTACGAG.

In regard to this clone: Read sequence stops 3 residues before the CDR3 end, and the germline J gene provides the missing end. The chain links TRBV2 to TRBJ2-1; TRBD2 agrees at 8 bases. V trimming: 6 bases; J trimming: 2 bases; junction bases outside the gene matches: 12. The germline V gene has CDR1 SNHLY and CDR2 FYNNEI. This CDR3 has 17 amino acids. CDR3 DNA, as far as it was read: TGTGCCAGCAGCGTGAGCAGCGGGAGAGGGACCTACAATGAG. Protein: CASSVSSGRGTYNE. In full, the CDR3 reads CASSVSSGRGTYNEQFF.

Remarks on this clone: The observed sequence ends 3 residues before the CDR3 terminus, with the missing tail filled in from the germline J gene. The V gene is TRBV11-3, the J gene TRBJ2-3; 7 nucleotides match TRBD1. Germline V gene data show CDR1 as SGHNT and CDR2 as YENEEA. The CDR3 extends over 15 amino acids. The V segment lost 1 base and the J segment 4 bases; nucleotides outside the gene matches: 5. CDR3 in amino acids: CASSLGQGGADTQYF. CDR3 DNA (partial): TGTGCCAGCAGCTTAGGACAGGGTGGCGCAGATACG.

Concerning this clone itself: The read comes to an end 3 residues before the CDR3 does, leaving the germline J gene to fill in the end. The rearrangement joins TRBV2 to TRBJ2-2, with 13 bases that match TRBD2. V shed 6 bases, J shed 7 bases, and the junction held 8 bases outside the gene matches. Germline CDR1 and CDR2: SNHLY and FYNNEI. The CDR3 has 16 amino acids. The sequenced CDR3 bases are TGTGCCAGCAGCGGGACTAGCGGGGCTAGGGGCGGGGAG. It is translated as CASSGTSGARGGE. The CDR3, in full, reads CASSGTSGARGGELFF. The full variable domain, in which reference TRBV2 and TRBJ2-2 provide the parts outside the CDR3, is EPEVTQTPSHQVTQMGQEVILRCVPISNHLYFYWYRQILGQKVEFLVSFYNNEISEKSEIFDDQFSVERPDGSNFTLKIRSTKLEDSAMYFCASSGTSGARGGELFFGEGSRLTVL.

With respect to this clone: The sequence runs out 3 residues before the end of the CDR3; the remainder is reconstructed from the germline J gene. J is TRBJ2-3 and V is TRBV2; a weak D match, TRBD1 (5 bases). V lost 7 bases, J lost 4 bases, and 12 bases lay in between. The CDR3 length is 13 residues. From germline, CDR1 is SNHLY and CDR2 FYNNEI. The part of the CDR3 DNA that was read is TGTGCCAGCAAGGGGCTAGGTTCAGATACG. This codes for CASKGLGSDT. The CDR3 in its entirety is CASKGLGSDTQYF.

Concerning this clone itself: The read gets to within 3 residues of the CDR3 end, and the germline J gene fills in the rest. The V gene is TRBV5-6, the J gene TRBJ2-2, with D perhaps matching TRBD1 (5 bases). The CDR3 contains 14 residues. Germline V gene lookup returns CDR1 SGHDT and CDR2 YYEEEE. Trimming left V 6 bases short and J 4 bases short, with 13 bases between. The sequenced CDR3 bases are TGTGCCAGCACCCCGACAGCGACCACCGGGGAG. Residues: CASTPTATTGE. The whole CDR3 is CASTPTATTGELFF.

Worth noting for this clone: The read finishes 3 residues shy of the CDR3 end, and the germline J gene is used to complete it. The V call is TRBV7-2, the J call TRBJ2-7; D unclear. Trimming stripped 3 bases from V and 0 bases from J, with 6 bases between. The CDR3 is made up of 13 amino acids. Per germline, CDR1 SGHTA and CDR2 FQGNSA. The sequenced part of the CDR3 DNA is TGTGCCAGCAGCTTTCAGAGCTCCTACGAG. Translation gives CASSFQSSYE. The entire CDR3 protein is CASSFQSSYEQYF.

A word on this clone: The observed sequence ends 3 residues before the CDR3 terminus, with the missing tail filled in from the germline J gene. V and J are TRBV20-1 and TRBJ2-3; 13 positions agree with TRBD2. Germline values: CDR1 DFQATT, CDR2 SNEGSKA (reference sequence). The CDR3 has 15 amino acids. After removal of 5 bases from V and 5 bases from J, the junction contained 7 bases not matched to a gene. The CDR3 here is CSASGLAGEVDTQYF. The sequenced part of the CDR3 DNA is TGCAGTGCTTCTGGACTAGCGGGAGAGGTAGATACG.

On this clone: The observed sequence ends 3 residues before the CDR3 terminus, with the missing tail filled in from the germline J gene. The chain links TRBV19 to TRBJ2-3; 13 bases agree with TRBD2. The V and J ends lost 3 bases and 5 bases, in that order; junction bases with no gene match: 2. Germline V gene data show CDR1 as LNHDA and CDR2 as SQIVND (reference sequence). The CDR3 is 15 amino acids. The DNA read from the CDR3 is TGTGCCAGTAGTATCCGACTAGCGGGAGGAGATACG. This gives the protein CASSIRLAGGDT. The whole CDR3 is CASSIRLAGGDTQYF.

About this clone itself: The read comes to an end 3 residues before the CDR3 does, leaving the germline J gene to fill in the end. The chain has TRBV11-3 and TRBJ1-1; TRBD1 aligns across 8 bases. The CDR3 is 13 residues long. Germline CDR1 is SGHNT and CDR2 is YENEEA. This CDR3 is CASSYQGAPEAFF. CDR3 DNA (partial): TGTGCCAGCAGTTATCAGGGGGCGCCGGAA.